The 21 T cell receptor beta chains reported below all come from one sample, sequenced in a study of blood T cell repertoires in COVID-19. Generated by immunoSEQ multiplex PCR, the TCRdb table keeps only in-frame clones and is missing some. The sample records over 110,000 clones, approximately 88% being singletons. Sequenced: PBMCs or T cells enriched from blood (not recorded which). These receptors came from a man aged 35-49 years with acute COVID-19.

This chain links TRBV10-3 with TRBJ1-5, with 10 bases matching TRBD1. This CDR3 is built from 14 residues. Germline V gene sequence: CDR1 ENHRY, CDR2 SYGVKD. V was clipped by 10 bases and J by 3 bases; unmatched bases: 6. The CDR3: CATRDRGDNQPQHF. CDR3 DNA sequence: TGTGCCACTAGGGACAGGGGTGACAATCAGCCCCAGCATTTT.

This chain joins TRBV7-6 and TRBJ1-4, with TRBD1 matching 7 bases. The CDR3 loop spans 17 amino acids. Trimming took 4 bases from V and 8 from J; bases not matched to a gene: 16. CDR1 is SGHVS, CDR2 FNYEAQ, per germline. CDR3 sequence: CASSSRQGIFSVEKLFF. CDR3 in DNA: TGTGCCAGCAGCTCACGACAGGGTATTTTTAGTGTCGAAAAACTGTTTTTT.

The genes are TRBV6-6 and TRBJ2-7, with a weak D call TRBD2 (7 bases). This CDR3 comprises 14 residues. The germline V gene encodes CDR1 MNHNY and CDR2 SVGAGI (reference sequence). Trimming left V 7 bases short and J 4 bases short, with 17 bases between. CDR3 sequence: CASTNGGPVYEQYF. The CDR3 nucleotides read TGTGCCAGCACCAACGGGGGGCCAGTGTACGAGCAGTACTTC.

The chain is built from TRBV24-1 and TRBJ2-2; 8 nucleotides match TRBD2. Germline V CDR1 and CDR2: KGHDR, SFDVKD. CDR3 length equals 15 residues. Trimming at V came to 9 bases and at J to 4 bases, leaving 9 bases not matched to a gene. The CDR3 DNA reads TGTGCCACCGGGGGACTAGGGTCCGGCACCGGGGAGCTGTTTTTT. Amino acids: CATGGLGSGTGELFF.

The V and J genes are TRBV6-6 and TRBJ1-2, with a possible D match to TRBD1 (5 bases). Germline CDR1 is MNHNY and CDR2 is SVGAGI (reference sequence). Trimming cost V 4 bases and J 8 bases, with 20 bases left between them. The CDR3 is made up of 15 amino acids. CDR3 residues: CASSFYLDIRAGYTF. CDR3 nucleotide sequence: TGTGCCAGCAGTTTCTACCTGGACATCCGGGCGGGCTACACCTTC.

This CDR3 reads CASTRVGTAHNSPLHF. CDR3 coding DNA: TGTGCCAGCACCCGAGTTGGGACAGCTCATAATTCACCCCTCCACTTT. The V call is TRBV5-6, the J call TRBJ1-6; TRBD1 agrees at 7 bases. Germline V gives CDR1 SGHDT, CDR2 YYEEEE. This CDR3 region has 16 residues. J was trimmed by 5 bases and V by 6 bases; bases with no gene match: 11.

The J gene is TRBJ2-5, the V gene TRBV29-1; TRBD1 might be the D (5 bases). The CDR3 runs to 13 residues. Germline V gene lookup returns CDR1 SQVTM and CDR2 ANQGSEA. With 7 bases removed from V and 4 bases from J, the gap between germline ends came to 16 bases. The CDR3 loop is CSGGPGFGETQYF. The CDR3, as DNA: TGCAGCGGGGGCCCAGGGTTCGGAGAGACCCAGTACTTC.

The J gene is TRBJ1-1, the V gene TRBV6-5; possibly TRBD1 for D (5 bases). Trimming removed 2 bases at V and 6 bases at J, with 10 bases between. The CDR3 is 13 residues long. Per germline, CDR1 MNHEY and CDR2 SVGAGI. The CDR3 reads CASSYTPGPEAFF. The CDR3 nucleotides are TGTGCCAGCAGTTACACCCCAGGGCCTGAAGCTTTCTTT.

The chain carries TRBV9 and TRBJ2-7; D is possibly TRBD1 (6 bases). This CDR3 is built from 14 residues. Germline CDR1 reads SGDLS; CDR2 reads YYNGEE. With 3 bases removed from V and 2 bases from J, the gap between germline ends came to 12 bases. CDR3 loop: CASSAGHGTYEQYF. CDR3 DNA sequence: TGTGCCAGCAGCGCGGGACACGGGACCTACGAGCAGTACTTC. The full variable domain, in which reference TRBV9 and TRBJ2-7 provide the parts outside the CDR3, is DSGVTQTPKHLITATGQRVTLRCSPRSGDLSVYWYQQSLDQGLQFLIQYYNGEERAKGNILERFSAQQFPDLHSELNLSSLELGDSALYFCASSAGHGTYEQYFGPGTRLTVT.

This chain uses TRBV4-3 with TRBJ2-3, with TRBD2 matching 10 bases. The CDR3 consists of 15 residues. J lost 4 bases, V lost 4 bases, and 5 bases had no gene match. Per germline, CDR1 LGHNA and CDR2 YSLEER. The CDR3 region is CASSRSGRAADTQYF. DNA for the CDR3: TGCGCCAGCAGCCGAAGCGGGAGGGCCGCAGATACGCAGTATTTT.

The genes are TRBV27 and TRBJ1-6; D unresolved. This CDR3 has 15 residues. V was pared by 5 bases and J by 7 bases, with 15 bases between. The germline V gene has CDR1 MNHEY and CDR2 SMNVEV (reference sequence). The CDR3 is CASSPARGGNSPLHF. CDR3 coding DNA: TGTGCCAGCAGTCCAGCGCGGGGAGGGAATTCACCCCTCCACTTT.

This chain connects TRBV2 to TRBJ2-2; 12 positions match TRBD2. The CDR3 runs to 17 residues. Germline CDR1 and CDR2: SNHLY and FYNNEI. V was clipped by 10 bases and J by 2 bases; unmatched bases: 11. DNA for the CDR3: TGTGCCACCAGGGGAAAGACTAGCGGGGGAAACACCGGGGAGCTGTTTTTT. This encodes CATRGKTSGGNTGELFF.

This chain connects TRBV27 to TRBJ2-7, with a weak D call TRBD2 (5 bases). Trimming stripped 2 bases from V and 0 bases from J, with 11 bases between. Germline V gene data show CDR1 as MNHEY and CDR2 as SMNVEV (reference sequence). This CDR3 is 15 amino acids long. For the CDR3, the DNA is TGTGCCAGCAGTTTAGGGAGAGATGGCTCCTACGAGCAGTACTTC. This encodes CASSLGRDGSYEQYF.

The rearrangement uses TRBV28 and TRBJ2-1; 9 bases are a match to TRBD1. Germline CDR1 and CDR2: MDHEN and SYDVKM. This CDR3 has 14 amino acids. Trimming removed 6 bases from V and 5 bases from J; junction bases left unmatched: 5. CDR3 nucleotides: TGTGCCAGCAGCCTCTGGACAGGGGACAATGAGCAGTTCTTC. It is translated as CASSLWTGDNEQFF.

The chain is built from TRBV14 and TRBJ2-7, with a possible D match to TRBD2 (6 bases). The V gene's germline CDR1 is SGHDN and CDR2 FVKESK. The CDR3 is made up of 15 amino acids. With 4 bases removed from V and 7 bases from J, the gap between germline ends came to 20 bases. CDR3 nucleotide sequence: TGTGCCAGCAGCCTTATGGGGTCCGGGAGTCGGGAGCAGTACTTC. Translated, it gives CASSLMGSGSREQYF.

This sequence joins TRBV4-2 and TRBJ1-5; D is possibly TRBD1 (5 bases). The CDR3 covers 16 residues. The germline V gene encodes CDR1 LGHNA and CDR2 YNFKEQ. Trimming shortened V by 4 bases and J by 9 bases, and 22 bases separated the two germline ends. CDR3 DNA sequence: TGTGCCAGCAGCCCCAGGGTGGGGCCGCAAACCGGGCCCCAGCATTTT. As protein: CASSPRVGPQTGPQHF.

This clone showed up just a few times. This chain uses TRBV11-2 with TRBJ1-5; 9 nucleotides align to TRBD1. Germline trimming cut 5 bases from V and 1 base from J; bases unmatched to any gene: 6. The CDR3 loop spans 16 amino acids. Germline CDR1 and CDR2: SGHAT and FQNNGV. The CDR3 sequence is CASSEGGQGSNQPQHF. In DNA form, the CDR3 reads TGTGCCAGCAGCGAAGGGGGACAGGGAAGCAATCAGCCCCAGCATTTT.

This clone was detected many times. The chain is built from TRBV6-1 and TRBJ1-1, with D uncertain. CDR3 length equals 13 residues. Germline V gene sequence: CDR1 MNHNS, CDR2 SASEGT. Trimming shortened V by 10 bases and J by 0 bases, and 12 bases separated the two germline ends. CDR3 protein: CATERNMNTEAFF. The DNA of the CDR3 is TGTGCCACCGAGAGGAACATGAACACTGAAGCTTTCTTT.

The chain uses TRBV5-1 and TRBJ1-1; D remains ambiguous. The CDR3 runs 13 residues. Trimming removed 3 bases from V and 5 bases from J, with 11 bases in between. The V gene's germline CDR1 is SGHRS and CDR2 YFSETQ. The CDR3 bases are TGCGCCAGCAGCTCCCTTACGGAGACTGAAGCTTTCTTT. Encoded protein: CASSSLTETEAFF.

J is TRBJ1-5 and V is TRBV9; TRBD1 agrees at 9 bases. CDR3 size: 15 residues. CDR1 is SGDLS, CDR2 YYNGEE, per germline. Losses at the gene ends were 3 bases for V and 7 bases for J; bases not matched to a gene: 8. In nucleotides, the CDR3 is TGTGCCAGCAGCGGCGGACAGGGGATAGGGCAGCCCCAGCATTTT. Its translation is CASSGGQGIGQPQHF.

The rearrangement uses TRBV6-2 or TRBV6-3 and TRBJ2-2, with a weak D call TRBD2 (6 bases). V lost 3 bases and J lost 0, with 20 bases in between. This CDR3 region has 19 residues. The germline V gene has CDR1 MNHEY and CDR2 SVGEGT. Written as DNA, the CDR3 is TGTGCCAGCAGTTATTTTGGCATGCGGGGCCCAACGAACACCGGGGAGCTGTTTTTT. Translation: CASSYFGMRGPTNTGELFF.